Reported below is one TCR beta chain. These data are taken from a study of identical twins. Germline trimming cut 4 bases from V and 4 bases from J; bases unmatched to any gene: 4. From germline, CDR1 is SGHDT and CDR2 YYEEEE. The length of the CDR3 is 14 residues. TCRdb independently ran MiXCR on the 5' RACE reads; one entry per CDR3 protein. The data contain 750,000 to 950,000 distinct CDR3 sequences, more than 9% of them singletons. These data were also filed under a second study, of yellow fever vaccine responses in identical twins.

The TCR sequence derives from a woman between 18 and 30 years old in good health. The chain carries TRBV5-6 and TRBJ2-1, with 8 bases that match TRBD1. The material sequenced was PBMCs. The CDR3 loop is CASSDGQGYNEQFF. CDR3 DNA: TGTGCCAGCAGCGATGGACAGGGATACAATGAGCAGTTCTTC.